This T cell receptor (beta chain) was identified during a study of blood T cell repertoires in COVID-19. The overall study: T cells, B-cell-depleted T cells, or PBMCs supplied cDNA or gDNA.

The CDR3 spans 16 residues. Germline V gene lookup returns CDR1 SGHAT and CDR2 FQNNGV. With 0 bases removed from V and 0 bases from J, the gap between germline ends came to 9 bases. The assay was immunoSEQ multiplex PCR, and TCRdb's table has in-frame clones only and misses some. The sample consists of about 120,000 clones, approximately 83% of them appearing once. This TCR was recovered from a man older than 75 with acute or convalescent COVID-19. Sequencing was carried out using peripheral blood. The V and J genes are TRBV11-2 and TRBJ1-5; unclear D gene. The CDR3 is CASSLEGRFSNQPQHF. The CDR3 bases are TGTGCCAGCAGCTTAGAGGGCAGGTTTAGCAATCAGCCCCAGCATTTT.